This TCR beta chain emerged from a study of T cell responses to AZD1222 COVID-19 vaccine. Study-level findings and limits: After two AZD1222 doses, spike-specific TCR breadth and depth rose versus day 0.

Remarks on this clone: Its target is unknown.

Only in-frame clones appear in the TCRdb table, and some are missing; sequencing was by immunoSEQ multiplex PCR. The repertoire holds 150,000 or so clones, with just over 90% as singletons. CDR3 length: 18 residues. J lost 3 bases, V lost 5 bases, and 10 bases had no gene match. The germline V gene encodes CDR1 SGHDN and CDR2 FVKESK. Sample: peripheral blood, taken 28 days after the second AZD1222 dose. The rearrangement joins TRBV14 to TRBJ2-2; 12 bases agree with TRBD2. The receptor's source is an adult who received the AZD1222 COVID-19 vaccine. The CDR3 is CASSASLAGGPYTGELFF. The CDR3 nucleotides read TGTGCCAGCAGCGCTTCCCTAGCGGGAGGGCCGTACACCGGGGAGCTGTTTTTT. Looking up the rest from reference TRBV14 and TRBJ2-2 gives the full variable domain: EAGVTQFPSHSVIEKGQTVTLRCDPISGHDNLYWYRRVMGKEIKFLLHFVKESKQDESGMPNNRFLAERTGGTYSTLKVQPAELEDSGVYFCASSASLAGGPYTGELFFGEGSRLTVL.